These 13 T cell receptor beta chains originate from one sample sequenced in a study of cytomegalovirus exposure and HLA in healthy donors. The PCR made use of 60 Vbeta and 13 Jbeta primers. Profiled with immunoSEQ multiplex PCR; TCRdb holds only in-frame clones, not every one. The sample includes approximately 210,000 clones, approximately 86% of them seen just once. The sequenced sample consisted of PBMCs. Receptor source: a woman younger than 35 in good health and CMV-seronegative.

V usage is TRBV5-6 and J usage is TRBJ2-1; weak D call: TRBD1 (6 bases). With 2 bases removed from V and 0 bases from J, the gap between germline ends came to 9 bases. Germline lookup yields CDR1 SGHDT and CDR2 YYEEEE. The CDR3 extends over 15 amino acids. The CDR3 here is CASSLGQSSYNEQFF. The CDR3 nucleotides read TGTGCCAGCAGCTTAGGACAGAGCTCCTACAATGAGCAGTTCTTC.

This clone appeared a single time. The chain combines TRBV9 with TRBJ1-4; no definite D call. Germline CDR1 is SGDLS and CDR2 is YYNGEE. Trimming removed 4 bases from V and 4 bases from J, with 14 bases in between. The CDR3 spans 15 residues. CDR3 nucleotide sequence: TGTGCCAGCAGCCCCGCGACGGGATTTAATGAAAAACTGTTTTTT. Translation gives CASSPATGFNEKLFF.

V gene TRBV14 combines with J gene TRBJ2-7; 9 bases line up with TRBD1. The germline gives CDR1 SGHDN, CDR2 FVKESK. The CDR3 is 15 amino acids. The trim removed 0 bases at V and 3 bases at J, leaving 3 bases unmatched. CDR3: CASSQELDRGYEQYF. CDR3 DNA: TGTGCCAGCAGCCAAGAGCTGGACAGGGGCTACGAGCAGTACTTC.

The CDR3: CASTRTGMNTEAFF. The CDR3 DNA reads TGTGCCAGTACCCGGACAGGTATGAACACTGAAGCTTTCTTT. The chain has TRBV19 and TRBJ1-1; 7 positions match TRBD1. CDR1 is LNHDA, CDR2 SQIVND, per germline (reference sequence). The CDR3 loop spans 14 amino acids. The ends lost 7 bases at V and 0 bases at J; junction bases unmatched: 5. Variable domain in full (rest from reference TRBV19 and TRBJ1-1): DGGITQSPKYLFRKEGQNVTLSCEQNLNHDAMYWYRQDPGQGLRLIYYSQIVNDFQKGDIAEGYSVSREKKESFPLTVTSAQKNPTAFYLCASTRTGMNTEAFFGQGTRLTVV.

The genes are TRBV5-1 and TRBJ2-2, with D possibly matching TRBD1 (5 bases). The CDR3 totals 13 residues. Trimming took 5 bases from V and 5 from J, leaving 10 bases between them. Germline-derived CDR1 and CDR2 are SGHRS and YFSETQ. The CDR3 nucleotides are TGCGCCAGCAGTTATCAGGGTACCGGGGAGCTGTTTTTT. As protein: CASSYQGTGELFF.

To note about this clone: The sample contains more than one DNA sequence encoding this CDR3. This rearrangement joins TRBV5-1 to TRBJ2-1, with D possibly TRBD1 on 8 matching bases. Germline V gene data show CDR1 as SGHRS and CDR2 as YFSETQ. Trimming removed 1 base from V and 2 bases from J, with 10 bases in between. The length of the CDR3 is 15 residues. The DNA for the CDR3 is TGCGCCAGCAGCTTGACAGGGGGGGCCTACAATGAGCAGTTCTTC. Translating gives CASSLTGGAYNEQFF.

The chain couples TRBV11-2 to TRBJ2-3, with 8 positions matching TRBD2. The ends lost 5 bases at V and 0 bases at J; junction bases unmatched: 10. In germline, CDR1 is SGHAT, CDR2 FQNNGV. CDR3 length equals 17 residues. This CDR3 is CASSLLSGILSTDTQYF. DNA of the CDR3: TGTGCCAGCAGCCTACTTAGCGGGATCCTCAGCACAGATACGCAGTATTTT.

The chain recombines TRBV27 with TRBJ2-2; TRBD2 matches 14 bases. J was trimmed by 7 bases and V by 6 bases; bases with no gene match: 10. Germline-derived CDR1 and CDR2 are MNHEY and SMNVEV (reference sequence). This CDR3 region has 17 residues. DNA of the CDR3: TGTGCCAGCAGCCCTCGACTAGCGGGAGGGCCAGGCGGGGAGCTGTTTTTT. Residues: CASSPRLAGGPGGELFF.

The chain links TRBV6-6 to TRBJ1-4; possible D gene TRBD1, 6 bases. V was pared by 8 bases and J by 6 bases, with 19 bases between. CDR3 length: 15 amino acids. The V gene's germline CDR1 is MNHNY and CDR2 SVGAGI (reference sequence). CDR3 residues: CASRRRGAGYEKLFF. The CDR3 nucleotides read TGTGCCAGCCGAAGACGGGGGGCGGGTTATGAAAAACTGTTTTTT.

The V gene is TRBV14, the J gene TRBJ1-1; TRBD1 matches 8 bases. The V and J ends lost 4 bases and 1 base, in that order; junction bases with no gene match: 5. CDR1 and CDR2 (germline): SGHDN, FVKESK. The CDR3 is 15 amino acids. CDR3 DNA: TGTGCCAGCAGCCTCTTGACAGGGGCGAACACTGAAGCTTTCTTT. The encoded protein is CASSLLTGANTEAFF.

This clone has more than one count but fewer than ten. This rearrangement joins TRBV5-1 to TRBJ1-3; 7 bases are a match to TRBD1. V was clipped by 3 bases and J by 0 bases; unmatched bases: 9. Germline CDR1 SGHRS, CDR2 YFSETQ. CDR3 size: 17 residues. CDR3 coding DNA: TGCGCCAGCAGCTCATACCCGGGACAGCTCTCTGGAAACACCATATATTTT. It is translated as CASSSYPGQLSGNTIYF. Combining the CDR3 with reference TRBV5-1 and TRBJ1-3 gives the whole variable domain KAGVTQTPRYLIKTRGQQVTLSCSPISGHRSVSWYQQTPGQGLQFLFEYFSETQRNKGNFPGRFSGRQFSNSRSEMNVSTLELGDSALYLCASSSYPGQLSGNTIYFGEGSWLTVV.

The CDR3 DNA reads as TGTGCCAGCAGTTCGCCGGGACACTCCTACGAGCAGTACTTC. Protein: CASSSPGHSYEQYF. The chain combines TRBV5-4 with TRBJ2-7, with D tentatively TRBD1 (6 bases). The CDR3 consists of 14 residues. V was pared by 5 bases and J by 0 bases, with 12 bases between. Looked up from germline, CDR1 is SGHNT and CDR2 is YYREEE (reference sequence).

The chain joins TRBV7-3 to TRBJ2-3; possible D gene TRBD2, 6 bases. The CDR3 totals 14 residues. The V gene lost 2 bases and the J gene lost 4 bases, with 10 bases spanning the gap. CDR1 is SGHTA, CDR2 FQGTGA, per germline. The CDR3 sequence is CASSLLATPDTQYF. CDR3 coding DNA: TGTGCCAGCAGCTTACTAGCGACCCCAGATACGCAGTATTTT.